The 11 T cell receptor beta chains in this list originate from one sample, sequenced in a study of cytotoxic CD8 clonotypes in ibrutinib-treated CLL. The repertoire was sequenced with immunoSEQ multiplex PCR; TCRdb's copy has only in-frame clones and lacks some. This sample has roughly 70,000 clones, with 90% found just once. This specimen was PBMCs, taken after 12 months of ibrutinib treatment. Receptors originate from a human donor with chronic lymphocytic leukemia.

CDR3 in DNA: TGTGCCAGCAGCACAGTACATCGGACAGGGGGAGATCAGCCCCAGCATTTT. Translation: CASSTVHRTGGDQPQHF. V usage is TRBV5-5 and J usage is TRBJ1-5, with 10 bases that match TRBD1. The CDR3 is 17 amino acids. Germline loops: CDR1 SGHKS, CDR2 YYEKEE (reference sequence). The V and J ends lost 4 bases and 5 bases, in that order; junction bases with no gene match: 12.

This chain joins TRBV5-1 and TRBJ2-5; possibly TRBD1 for D (5 bases). The V gene lost 4 bases and the J gene lost 4 bases, with 14 bases spanning the gap. This CDR3 region has 14 residues. Germline V gene data show CDR1 as SGHRS and CDR2 as YFSETQ. DNA of the CDR3: TGCGCCAGCAGCCCAGGGCGGCTGCCAGAGACCCAGTACTTC. Protein product: CASSPGRLPETQYF.

The rearrangement links TRBV21-1 to TRBJ1-5. TRBV21-1 is annotated as a pseudogene. This CDR3 is built from 16 residues. Here the CDR3 DNA reads TGTGCCAGCAGCATCCCCGCGGGGAAAGGCAATCAGCCCCAGCATTTT. This gives the protein CASSIPAGKGNQPQHF.

The J gene is TRBJ2-5, the V gene TRBV14, with D perhaps matching TRBD2 (6 bases). CDR1 is SGHDN and CDR2 is FVKESK in the germline V gene. V lost 10 bases, J lost 7 bases, and 13 bases lay in between. The CDR3 is 11 amino acids. CDR3 bases: TGTGCCACCTCATCCGGGGGGACCCAGTACTTC. Protein: CATSSGGTQYF. Supplemented by reference TRBV14 and TRBJ2-5, the full variable domain reads EAGVTQFPSHSVIEKGQTVTLRCDPISGHDNLYWYRRVMGKEIKFLLHFVKESKQDESGMPNNRFLAERTGGTYSTLKVQPAELEDSGVYFCATSSGGTQYFGPGTRLLVL.

This chain connects TRBV11-3 to TRBJ1-2; 10 bases fit TRBD1. With 5 bases clipped from V and 3 bases from J, the junction kept 6 bases outside the gene matches. The germline V gene has CDR1 SGHNT and CDR2 YENEEA. CDR3 size: 15 residues. The CDR3 region has the DNA TGTGCCAGCAGCAGGACAGGGGGATCAGACTATGGCTACACCTTC. Its translation is CASSRTGGSDYGYTF.

The rearrangement links TRBV29-1 to TRBJ2-5, with D hard to call. The CDR3 spans 12 residues. In germline, CDR1 is SQVTM, CDR2 ANQGSEA. The V end was cut by 4 bases, the J end by 1 base, with 7 bases between. CDR3: CSVVVGQETQYF. The CDR3 DNA reads TGCAGCGTTGTAGTGGGCCAAGAGACCCAGTACTTC.

This clone was seen only once. The chain has TRBV6-6 and TRBJ1-3; D is perhaps TRBD1 (5 bases). The V end lost 8 bases, the J end lost 4 bases, and 12 bases lay between the germline ends. Germline-derived CDR1 and CDR2 are MNHNY and SVGAGI (reference sequence). CDR3 length: 13 residues. CDR3 bases: TGTGCCAGCGACGCAGGGAGCGGAAACACCATATATTTT. Its translation: CASDAGSGNTIYF.

The CDR3 reads CASSNGQGGYEQYF. In DNA, the CDR3 is TGTGCCAGCAGTAACGGACAGGGAGGATACGAGCAGTACTTC. J is TRBJ2-7 and V is TRBV6-5; 8 nucleotides line up with TRBD1. This CDR3 comprises 14 residues. Germline lookup yields CDR1 MNHEY and CDR2 SVGAGI. V lost 5 bases, J lost 4 bases, and 7 bases stayed unmatched.

V is TRBV28 and J is TRBJ2-7, with 10 bases that match TRBD2. The CDR3 spans 14 residues. CDR1 is MDHEN and CDR2 is SYDVKM in the germline V gene. Unmatched junction bases numbered 6, after V lost 6 bases and J lost 4 bases. CDR3 DNA sequence: TGTGCCAGCAGGGAAGCGGGAGGGTCTTACGAGCAGTACTTC. Amino acid sequence: CASREAGGSYEQYF.

The rearrangement joins TRBV5-1 to TRBJ2-1; D gene uncertain. Germline CDR1 and CDR2: SGHRS and YFSETQ. CDR3 length: 14 residues. The germline V and J ends were trimmed by 0 bases and 5 bases, with 9 bases remaining between them. The CDR3: CASSLGTVNNEQFF. As DNA, the CDR3 is TGCGCCAGCAGCTTGGGGACGGTCAACAATGAGCAGTTCTTC. The full variable domain, its missing parts supplied by reference TRBV5-1 and TRBJ2-1, is KAGVTQTPRYLIKTRGQQVTLSCSPISGHRSVSWYQQTPGQGLQFLFEYFSETQRNKGNFPGRFSGRQFSNSRSEMNVSTLELGDSALYLCASSLGTVNNEQFFGPGTRLTVL.

The chain couples TRBV5-1 to TRBJ2-2, with 7 bases identical to TRBD2. The CDR3 has 17 residues. Germline CDR1 reads SGHRS; CDR2 reads YFSETQ. V lost 3 bases and J lost 2; bases outside the gene matches: 10. The CDR3 DNA reads as TGCGCCAGCAGCTCCGAGGGACTACGGCGAAACACCGGGGAGCTGTTTTTT. It specifies CASSSEGLRRNTGELFF.